The rows below give T cell receptor beta chains drawn from one sample of a study of blood T cells in healthy people across ages. From the 5' RACE reads, TCRdb called clonotypes with MiXCR, one entry per CDR3 protein. The table lists approximately 2,000,000 distinct CDR3 sequences, roughly 43% of them singletons. Sequenced sample: blood. These receptors were taken from a human donor in good health. CDR3s include the opening cysteine and the closing phenylalanine or tryptophan. The D gene is left open where the match is weak. The size entry is marked missing in some rows and otherwise reads once, few, many or a size class.

V,J,D,size,CDR3,DNA
TRBV7-2,TRBJ2-4,-,-,CASSLGGINNEQYF,TGTGCCAGCAGCTTAGGCGGTATAAACAATGAGCAGTACTTC
TRBV11-1,TRBJ2-3,-,-,CASSLWDFPNTGTQYF,TGTGCCAGCAGCTTATGGGACTTTCCTAACACAGGTACGCAGTATTTT
TRBV7-2,TRBJ1-2,-,-,CASSLPTGLYGYTF,TGTGCCAGCAGCTTACCCACAGGGCTCTATGGCTACACCTTC
TRBV11-2,TRBJ2-2,-,-,CASSSVPGQDTGELFF,TGTGCCAGCAGTTCCGTCCCGGGACAAGACACCGGGGAGCTGTTTTTT
TRBV7-9,TRBJ2-5,-,few,CASSNNNQETQYF,TGTGCCAGCAGCAACAATAACCAAGAGACCCAGTACTTC
TRBV9,TRBJ2-4,-,-,CASSVEGRGLGQYF,TGTGCCAGCAGCGTTGAAGGGAGAGGCCTTGGGCAGTACTTC
TRBV4-2,TRBJ1-4,-,-,CASSPGQREKLFF,TGTGCCAGCAGCCCGGGACAACGGGAAAAACTGTTTTTT
TRBV29-1,TRBJ2-3,TRBD2,few,CSVAPSGGYTDTQYF,TGCAGCGTTGCGCCTAGCGGGGGGTACACAGATACGCAGTATTTT
TRBV7-2,TRBJ2-7,-,-,CASSLAFASYEQYF,TGTGCCAGCAGCTTAGCGTTTGCCTCCTACGAGCAGTACTTC
TRBV5-1,TRBJ2-1,-,-,CASSLYPGTGYNEQFF,TGCGCCAGCAGCCTTTACCCCGGGACCGGATACAATGAGCAGTTCTTC
TRBV20-1,TRBJ2-1,TRBD1,-,CSATGQDPYNEQFF,TGCAGTGCCACAGGACAGGACCCCTACAATGAGCAGTTCTTC
TRBV5-1,TRBJ1-2,-,-,CASSLDRQANYGYTF,TGCGCCAGCAGCTTGGACAGACAGGCTAACTATGGCTACACCTTC
TRBV28,TRBJ1-2,-,few,CASSSERGGDYGYTF,TGTGCCAGCAGTTCAGAGAGGGGGGGGGACTATGGCTACACCTTC
TRBV6-5,TRBJ2-2,-,-,CASRRGRRTGELFF,TGTGCCAGCAGACGGGGGCGCAGGACCGGGGAGCTGTTTTTT
TRBV7-8,TRBJ2-3,-,few,CASTEGGLTDTQYF,TGTGCCAGCACCGAGGGGGGGCTAACAGATACGCAGTATTTT
TRBV5-5,TRBJ2-7,-,few,CASSPSRDGMGQYF,TGTGCCAGCAGCCCGTCCCGGGACGGAATGGGTCAGTACTTC
TRBV9,TRBJ2-4,-,few,CASSPGTSNIQYF,TGTGCCAGCAGCCCGGGGACGTCGAACATTCAGTACTTC
TRBV5-5,TRBJ1-2,-,-,CASSPPWANYGYTF,TGTGCCAGCAGCCCGCCTTGGGCCAACTATGGCTACACCTTC
TRBV20-1,TRBJ1-5,-,few,CSAGGAGQPQHF,TGCAGTGCAGGGGGGGCCGGTCAGCCCCAGCATTTT
TRBV2,TRBJ2-7,TRBD2,-,CASRASGGGAYEQYF,TGTGCCAGCAGGGCTAGTGGCGGGGGGGCCTACGAGCAGTACTTC
TRBV20-1,TRBJ1-5,-,-,CSARKGVGNQPQHF,TGCAGTGCTAGGAAAGGAGTGGGGAATCAGCCCCAGCATTTT
TRBV7-2,TRBJ1-2,-,few,CASSSLYRGSIMGYTF,TGTGCCAGCAGCAGCTTATATCGAGGGAGCATTATGGGCTACACCTTC
TRBV27,TRBJ2-7,-,-,CASSSWPPANSYEQYF,TGTGCCAGCAGTTCCTGGCCTCCCGCGAATTCCTACGAGCAGTACTTC
TRBV27,TRBJ2-1,-,few,CASSLSSGGNEQFF,TGTGCCAGCAGTTTATCTAGCGGCGGAAATGAGCAGTTCTTC
TRBV10-3,TRBJ2-1,TRBD1,-,CAISVTGTGHNEQFF,TGTGCCATCAGTGTAACCGGGACAGGACACAATGAGCAGTTCTTC
TRBV29-1,TRBJ1-3,-,-,CSVERGDGASGNTIYF,TGCAGCGTTGAGCGGGGGGACGGAGCTTCTGGAAACACCATATATTTT
TRBV5-1,TRBJ2-3,-,-,CASSLHGVGSDTQYF,TGCGCCAGCAGCTTGCACGGGGTAGGGTCAGATACGCAGTATTTT
TRBV20-1,TRBJ2-7,-,few,CSASWVGGPSNEQYF,TGCAGTGCTAGTTGGGTCGGGGGGCCGTCCAACGAGCAGTACTTC
TRBV14,TRBJ1-2,-,-,CASNFAGSSGYTF,TGTGCCAGCAACTTTGCAGGGAGTAGTGGCTACACCTTC
TRBV7-2,TRBJ2-7,-,many,CASSLARGSYEQYF,TGTGCCAGCAGCTTAGCGCGGGGCAGCTACGAGCAGTACTTC
TRBV27,TRBJ1-1,-,few,CASSLFIRGEAFF,TGTGCCAGCAGCCTTTTTATACGGGGGGAAGCTTTCTTT
TRBV7-9,TRBJ1-2,TRBD1,-,CASSPQQGRRNGYTF,TGTGCCAGCAGCCCCCAACAGGGGAGGAGGAATGGCTACACCTTC
TRBV11-2,TRBJ2-5,-,-,CASSLVEQVGQETQYF,TGTGCCAGCAGCTTAGTAGAGCAGGTCGGGCAAGAGACCCAGTACTTC
TRBV7-8,TRBJ2-1,-,-,CASSLDRALWNEQFF,TGTGCCAGCAGCTTAGACAGGGCCCTTTGGAATGAGCAGTTCTTC
TRBV11-2,TRBJ2-3,TRBD1,-,CASSYTLRDRGFTDTQYF,TGTGCCAGCAGCTACACTCTCCGGGACAGGGGGTTTACAGATACGCAGTATTTT
TRBV5-1,TRBJ1-4,TRBD1,once,CASSSSGTGEEKLFF,TGCGCCAGCAGCTCGTCCGGGACAGGGGAGGAAAAACTGTTTTTT
TRBV7-8,TRBJ1-1,-,-,CASSLGTDLNTEAFF,TGTGCCAGCAGCTTAGGGACAGATTTAAACACTGAAGCTTTCTTT
TRBV4-1,TRBJ1-6,-,-,CASSRARAPDKNSPLHF,TGCGCCAGCAGCCGGGCCCGCGCGCCTGATAAAAATTCACCCCTCCACTTT
TRBV6-5,TRBJ2-7,TRBD2,-,CASRRGTSGGEQYF,TGTGCCAGCAGACGAGGGACTAGCGGGGGGGAGCAGTACTTC
TRBV27,TRBJ2-1,TRBD2,few,CASSSGGGRVEQFF,TGTGCCAGCAGTAGCGGGGGGGGCCGTGTTGAGCAGTTCTTC
TRBV12-3/TRBV12-4,TRBJ1-2,-,few,CASSPYRVTNYGYTF,TGTGCCAGCAGCCCCTACAGGGTCACTAACTATGGCTACACCTTC
TRBV28,TRBJ2-1,-,-,CASSTGTSTNEQFF,TGTGCCAGCAGCACCGGGACATCAACCAACGAGCAGTTCTTC
TRBV11-1,TRBJ2-7,TRBD2,-,CASSSQRGVAYEQYF,TGTGCCAGCAGCTCCCAACGGGGGGTAGCCTACGAGCAGTACTTC
TRBV7-3,TRBJ2-1,TRBD2,few,CASSPLSGGATEQFF,TGTGCCAGCAGCCCCCTAAGCGGGGGGGCGACTGAGCAGTTCTTC
TRBV10-3,TRBJ2-5,TRBD2,-,CAFSLAGAQETQYF,TGTGCCTTCAGTCTAGCGGGGGCACAAGAGACCCAGTACTTC
TRBV7-8,TRBJ2-7,TRBD2,few,CASSQPSGGDSYEQYF,TGTGCCAGCAGCCAACCTAGCGGGGGTGACTCCTACGAGCAGTACTTC
TRBV20-1,TRBJ2-3,TRBD2,once,CSATSGARIDTQYF,TGCAGTGCTACGAGCGGGGCCCGGATAGATACGCAGTATTTT
TRBV28,TRBJ2-2,-,few,CASSGQSTGELFF,TGTGCCAGCAGTGGCCAAAGCACCGGGGAGCTGTTTTTT
TRBV19,TRBJ2-3,-,few,CATGGRDTQYF,TGTGCCACAGGGGGGAGAGATACGCAGTATTTT
TRBV20-1,TRBJ2-1,-,-,CSAPYPGFHNEQFF,TGCAGTGCTCCCTACCCAGGGTTCCACAATGAGCAGTTCTTC
TRBV14,TRBJ1-2,TRBD1,-,CASSQVGTGPRGYTF,TGTGCCAGCAGCCAAGTCGGGACAGGTCCGAGGGGCTACACCTTC
TRBV11-2,TRBJ2-1,TRBD2,few,CASSRLAGDYNEQFF,TGTGCCAGCAGCCGGCTAGCGGGGGATTACAATGAGCAGTTCTTC
TRBV20-1,TRBJ1-1,-,-,CSARIDQNTEAFF,TGCAGTGCTAGAATTGATCAGAACACTGAAGCTTTCTTT
TRBV25-1,TRBJ2-7,-,few,CASSEYYIPYEQYF,TGTGCCAGCAGTGAATATTATATACCTTACGAGCAGTACTTC